The 19 T cell receptor beta chains listed next were all sequenced from one sample in a study of blood T cells in healthy people across ages (dated by TCRdb to between 2014 and 2017). The library was built by means of 5' RACE. Instrument used: Illumina HiSeq 2500. A second PCR of roughly 7 to 11 cycles was performed with a sample-barcoded 5' primer and a J-beta primer mix. The raw public data were reprocessed by TCRdb itself: fastp quality trimming at Q25, MiXCR clonotype calling, in-frame beta chains only. Rows are combined by CDR3 protein, so each entry shows the most common genes and DNA. Within this sample are more than 650,000 distinct CDR3 sequences, with about 26% of them counted one time only. The ten largest clones capture 3% of the sample. This sample also belongs to another study, concerning T cells of mothers and their children.

Sequencing used blood. Receptor source: a boy between 5 and 17 years old in good health.

This clonotype was counted many times. V is TRBV7-9 and J is TRBJ2-7; no reliable D call. Trimming took off 3 bases at V and 4 bases at J, with 7 bases between the two ends. This CDR3 contains 12 residues. Germline-derived CDR1 and CDR2 are SEHNR and FQNEAQ (reference sequence). CDR3 DNA sequence: TGTGCCAGCAGCTTCACGGGTTACGAGCAGTACTTC. Amino acids: CASSFTGYEQYF.

In its sample, this clonotype was seen many times. This chain connects TRBV5-1 to TRBJ2-7; D is undetermined. The CDR3 is 15 amino acids. The germline V and J ends were trimmed by 0 bases and 0 bases, with 10 bases remaining between them. Germline CDR1 is SGHRS and CDR2 is YFSETQ. The CDR3 nucleotides are TGCGCCAGCAGCTTGGAAGTGATGAGCTCCTACGAGCAGTACTTC. It encodes CASSLEVMSSYEQYF.

This clonotype was seen more than once but under ten times. The genes are TRBV12-5 and TRBJ2-7; D gene ambiguous. The V gene's germline CDR1 is LGHNT and CDR2 FRNRAP. This CDR3 has 12 amino acids. Trimming stripped 0 bases from V and 6 bases from J, with 6 bases between. The CDR3 spells CASGLVYSEQYF. The CDR3 nucleotides are TGTGCTAGTGGTTTGGTTTACAGCGAGCAGTACTTC.

This clonotype was detected a few times. The chain recombines TRBV5-1 with TRBJ2-5; D possibly corresponds to TRBD2 (5 bases). The J call is uncertain, as TRBJ2-7 better fits the DNA end. Germline CDR1 reads SGHRS; CDR2 reads YFSETQ. CDR3 length: 15 amino acids. In nucleotides, the CDR3 is TGCGCCAGCAGCTTTCTAACGACGGGATCCTACGAGCAGTACTTC. As protein: CASSFLTTGSYEQYF.

J is TRBJ2-1 and V is TRBV7-2; 10 bases are shared with TRBD2. Germline V gene data show CDR1 as SGHTA and CDR2 as FQGNSA. This CDR3 contains 16 residues. Losses at the gene ends were 2 bases for V and 9 bases for J; bases not matched to a gene: 10. CDR3: CASSLLAGGRGIEQFF. The CDR3 DNA sequence: TGTGCCAGCAGCTTATTAGCGGGGGGCCGAGGGATTGAGCAGTTCTTC. The whole variable domain, remainder taken from reference TRBV7-2 and TRBJ2-1, is GAGVSQSPSNKVTEKGKDVELRCDPISGHTALYWYRQSLGQGLEFLIYFQGNSAPDKSGLPSDRFSAERTGGSVSTLTIQRTQQEDSAVYLCASSLLAGGRGIEQFFGPGTRLTVL.

This clonotype appeared a few times. V is TRBV20-1 and J is TRBJ2-7, with 11 bases fitting TRBD2. V gave up 1 base and J gave up 1 base; unmatched junction bases: 6. Germline V gene sequence: CDR1 DFQATT, CDR2 SNEGSKA (reference sequence). CDR3 length: 16 amino acids. The DNA of the CDR3 is TGCAGTGCTAGAGGAAGAGGGACTAGCGGATCCTACGAGCAGTACTTC. Translating it yields CSARGRGTSGSYEQYF.

In its sample, this clonotype was seen a few times. The rearrangement links TRBV7-9 to TRBJ2-5; 7 nucleotides match TRBD2. Germline CDR1 reads SEHNR; CDR2 reads FQNEAQ (reference sequence). The CDR3 is made up of 12 amino acids. V trimming: 3 bases; J trimming: 11 bases; junction bases outside the gene matches: 6. CDR3 nucleotide sequence: TGTGCCAGCAGCTTTCCGGGGGGTCCGCAGTACTTC. As protein: CASSFPGGPQYF.

This clonotype was seen a handful of times. This chain connects TRBV12-3 or TRBV12-4 to TRBJ2-5; possible D gene TRBD2, 7 bases. Deletions cut 6 bases from V and 4 bases from J, with 18 bases between. There are 15 residues in the CDR3. The CDR3: CASRRGGPAGETQYF. The DNA of the CDR3 is TGTGCCAGCAGAAGGGGGGGGCCGGCCGGAGAGACCCAGTACTTC.

Of note for this clonotype: Likely a read error: the CDR3 ends without its conserved phenylalanine or tryptophan. V usage is TRBV27 and J usage is TRBJ2-5, with TRBD1 matching over 7 bases. Unmatched junction bases numbered 6, after V lost 5 bases and J lost 0 bases. CDR1 is MNHEY, CDR2 SMNVEV, per germline (reference sequence). The CDR3 is 15 residues long. This CDR3 is CASSAFGTDQETQYL. The CDR3 DNA sequence: TGTGCCAGCAGTGCGTTTGGGACAGACCAAGAGACCCAGTACCTC.

The CDR3 sequence is CASKGADTGELFF. In DNA, the CDR3 is TGTGCCAGTAAGGGGGCTGACACCGGGGAGCTGTTTTTT. The rearrangement joins TRBV12-3 or TRBV12-4 to TRBJ2-2; TRBD1 matches 7 bases. The V segment lost 9 bases and the J segment 3 bases; nucleotides outside the gene matches: 4. This CDR3 comprises 13 residues.

A few counts support this clonotype. The chain carries TRBV20-1 and TRBJ1-2; D may be TRBD1 (5 bases). The CDR3 loop spans 16 amino acids. The germline CDR1 and CDR2 sequences are DFQATT and SNEGSKA (reference sequence). Trimming took off 1 base at V and 4 bases at J, with 19 bases between the two ends. In DNA form, the CDR3 reads TGCAGTGCTAGAGCGAGAGGACAATCCTCCTCCTATGGCTACACCTTC. The encoded protein is CSARARGQSSSYGYTF.

This clonotype was counted between two and nine times. The CDR3 here is CASSLSPGLGIYEQYF. The CDR3, as DNA: TGCGCCAGCAGCTTATCACCGGGACTAGGGATCTACGAGCAGTACTTC. This rearrangement joins TRBV5-1 to TRBJ2-7, with TRBD2 matching over 8 bases. After removal of 2 bases from V and 3 bases from J, the junction contained 10 bases not matched to a gene. The CDR3 covers 16 residues. Germline CDR1 and CDR2: SGHRS and YFSETQ.

The chain links TRBV5-1 to TRBJ1-5; D perhaps matches TRBD1 (5 bases). The germline V gene has CDR1 SGHRS and CDR2 YFSETQ. The CDR3 sequence is 13 residues long. V was shortened by 7 bases and J by 5 bases, with 13 bases between the two germline ends. The CDR3 spells CASARGEDQPQHF. CDR3 in DNA: TGCGCCAGCGCGCGGGGGGAGGATCAGCCCCAGCATTTT. The whole variable domain, filled in from reference TRBV5-1 and TRBJ1-5, reads KAGVTQTPRYLIKTRGQQVTLSCSPISGHRSVSWYQQTPGQGLQFLFEYFSETQRNKGNFPGRFSGRQFSNSRSEMNVSTLELGDSALYLCASARGEDQPQHFGDGTRLSIL.

This clonotype was detected only a few times. The chain links TRBV4-3 to TRBJ2-1, with D tentatively TRBD1 or TRBD2 (5 bases each). Germline CDR1 LGHNA, CDR2 YSLEER. Trimming shortened V by 3 bases and J by 14 bases, and 20 bases separated the two germline ends. CDR3 length: 14 amino acids. The CDR3 here is CASSQNLGRFIEFF. Here the CDR3 DNA reads TGCGCCAGCAGCCAGAACCTGGGACGGTTTATCGAGTTCTTC.

This chain uses TRBV11-2 with TRBJ2-7; D unresolved. The CDR3 has 13 amino acids. Trimming took 4 bases from V and 7 from J, leaving 14 bases between them. CDR1 and CDR2 (germline): SGHAT, FQNNGV. Written as DNA, the CDR3 is TGTGCCAGCAGCTCCCCGCGGACGCGGGAGCAGTACTTC. It is translated as CASSSPRTREQYF.

This rearrangement joins TRBV24-1 to TRBJ2-5; D may correspond to TRBD1 or TRBD2 (5 bases each). Trimming stripped 3 bases from V and 1 base from J, with 11 bases between. The germline V gene has CDR1 KGHDR and CDR2 SFDVKD. The CDR3 consists of 15 residues. The CDR3 protein is CATSDPRDGQETQYF. The CDR3 nucleotides are TGTGCCACCAGTGATCCCCGGGACGGCCAAGAGACCCAGTACTTC.

V usage is TRBV28 and J usage is TRBJ2-7; a weak D match, TRBD1 (6 bases). With 5 bases removed from V and 12 bases from J, the gap between germline ends came to 17 bases. This CDR3 is 12 amino acids long. Germline assignment: CDR1 MDHEN and CDR2 SYDVKM. The CDR3 is CASSPLRQVLYF. The CDR3 DNA is TGTGCCAGCAGTCCCCTTCGACAGGTTCTGTACTTC.

This clonotype appeared a few times. Here the CDR3 reads CASGSDIGRWGYTF. The DNA of the CDR3 is TGTGCTAGTGGCTCGGACATCGGAAGGTGGGGCTACACCTTC. The chain joins TRBV12-5 to TRBJ1-2; TRBD1 is a possible D gene (5 bases). The CDR3 length is 14 residues. Germline values: CDR1 LGHNT, CDR2 FRNRAP. V was pared by 6 bases and J by 8 bases, with 19 bases between. Full variable domain (rest looked up from reference TRBV12-5 and TRBJ1-2): DARVTQTPRHKVTEMGQEVTMRCQPILGHNTVFWYRQTMMQGLELLAYFRNRAPLDDSGMPKDRFSAEMPDATLATLKIQPSEPRDSAVYFCASGSDIGRWGYTFGSGTRLTVV.

This clonotype occurred a few times. The chain uses TRBV9 and TRBJ2-3, with 7 bases identical to TRBD2. Germline lookup yields CDR1 SGDLS and CDR2 YYNGEE. The CDR3 has 15 residues. V gave up 4 bases and J gave up 4 bases; unmatched junction bases: 9. CDR3 DNA: TGTGCCAGCAGCCTCCGGGACTACCTGCCAGATACGCAGTATTTT. This translates into CASSLRDYLPDTQYF.